A selection of T cell receptor beta chains follows, all from one sample in a study of blood T cell repertoires in COVID-19. Only in-frame clones appear in the TCRdb table, and some are missing; sequencing was by immunoSEQ multiplex PCR. The sample includes around 180,000 clones, approximately 88% of them seen just once. The sequenced sample was peripheral blood. All receptors come from a woman aged 25 to 39 with acute or convalescent COVID-19. Both conserved end residues are part of each CDR3. Fields, in order: CDR3 DNA, CDR3 protein, J gene, clone size, D gene, V gene. D genes are given only for firm matches. Clone size appears in some rows only: once, few, many, or a class for an expanded clone.

TGTGCCAGCAGGTGGTTGGGACAGGGAGATCAGCCCCAGCATTTT	CASRWLGQGDQPQHF	TRBJ1-5	-	TRBD1	TRBV28
TGTGCCAGCAGTTACCCCGGGAGATTGACGGAGACCCAGTACTTC	CASSYPGRLTETQYF	TRBJ2-5	-	-	TRBV6-2/TRBV6-3
TGTGCCAGCAGTTGGAGGGATACGCAGTATTTT	CASSWRDTQYF	TRBJ2-3	-	-	TRBV12-3/TRBV12-4
TGTGCCAGCAGTGACTACCAACAGCTGGCTTTCTTT	CASSDYQQLAFF	TRBJ1-1	-	-	TRBV25-1
TGTGCCAGCAGTGCTGTAACGGTTGAGACTGAAGCTTTCTTT	CASSAVTVETEAFF	TRBJ1-1	-	-	TRBV2
TGTGCCAGCAGTTCAGACCGTTCGGGGGGGAGGGACACTGAAGCTTTCTTT	CASSSDRSGGRDTEAFF	TRBJ1-1	-	-	TRBV28
TGTGCCAGCAGGCAGACTAGCGGGAGTACAGATACGCAGTATTTT	CASRQTSGSTDTQYF	TRBJ2-3	-	TRBD2	TRBV7-9
TGTGCCAGCAGCTTATACGCGGGGGCCAACACTGAAGCTTTCTTT	CASSLYAGANTEAFF	TRBJ1-1	-	-	TRBV11-3
TGTGCCAGCAGCGCCTCGTGGGCTAATGAGCAGTTCTTC	CASSASWANEQFF	TRBJ2-1	-	-	TRBV7-2
TGTGCCAGCAGCTTGGTCACTAGCCGCGAGACCCAGTACTTC	CASSLVTSRETQYF	TRBJ2-5	-	-	TRBV5-4
TGCGCCAGCAGCTTAGGAAATCGGGTCACATCTGGAAACACCATATATTTT	CASSLGNRVTSGNTIYF	TRBJ1-3	-	-	TRBV5-1
TGTGCCAGCAGCTTAGCGGTTGCTAGCTCCTACAATGAGCAGTTCTTC	CASSLAVASSYNEQFF	TRBJ2-1	-	-	TRBV7-9
TGTGCCAGCAGCACTGGGGGCGGGCCCCAGCATTTT	CASSTGGGPQHF	TRBJ1-5	-	-	TRBV7-6
TGCGCCAGCAGCTTGGTCGCAGGTAGCAATCAGCCCCAGCATTTT	CASSLVAGSNQPQHF	TRBJ1-5	-	-	TRBV5-1
TGTGCCAGCAGCTTACTAGGACAGAACTACGAGCAGTACTTC	CASSLLGQNYEQYF	TRBJ2-7	-	-	TRBV11-2
TGTGCCAGTAGTATAGGAGCCAGGCGGGGGAATGAAAAACTGTTTTTT	CASSIGARRGNEKLFF	TRBJ1-4	-	-	TRBV19
TGTGCCAGCAGTGCAGGACTTTACAATGAGCAGTTCTTC	CASSAGLYNEQFF	TRBJ2-1	-	-	TRBV27
TGTGCCAGCAGCGAGACGGGGTCTTTCTTAAACACCATATATTTT	CASSETGSFLNTIYF	TRBJ1-3	few	-	TRBV6-5
TGTGCCAGCAGGCGGGAGGCTAGAGAGACCCAGTACTTC	CASRREARETQYF	TRBJ2-5	-	TRBD2	TRBV2
TGTGCCAGCAGTCAAGGGTTGGGGCGCTTGGGGGGCTACACCTTC	CASSQGLGRLGGYTF	TRBJ1-2	-	-	TRBV28
TGTGCCAGCACTCAGGGGGCGACCGTTGTCGAGTACTTC	CASTQGATVVEYF	TRBJ2-7	-	TRBD1	TRBV2
TGTGCGAGCAATGGGTTAAGGGGGGATACGCAGTATTTT	CASNGLRGDTQYF	TRBJ2-3	-	-	TRBV2
TGTGCCATCAGTGTTCAGGGGCCCAACGAGCAGTACTTC	CAISVQGPNEQYF	TRBJ2-7	-	-	TRBV10-3
TGCAGCTACGGACAGGGCTACGAGCAGTACTTC	CSYGQGYEQYF	TRBJ2-7	-	TRBD1	TRBV29-1
TGTGCCAGCAGCGCGAACTACGAGCAGTACTTC	CASSANYEQYF	TRBJ2-7	-	-	TRBV2
TGCGCCAGCAGTAATCACAGGGCCGCGAACACCGGGGAGCTGTTTTTT	CASSNHRAANTGELFF	TRBJ2-2	-	-	TRBV5-1
TGTGCCAGCAAGTCAGGCCAGGGCTCCTACGAGCAGTACTTC	CASKSGQGSYEQYF	TRBJ2-7	once	-	TRBV7-9
TGTGCCAGCAGCTTGCCGGTTACGGGAATGAACACTGAAGCTTTCTTT	CASSLPVTGMNTEAFF	TRBJ1-1	once	-	TRBV5-4
TGTGCCAGCAGCCGGGACAGATATGGCTACACCTTC	CASSRDRYGYTF	TRBJ1-2	-	TRBD1	TRBV6-5
TGTGCCAGCAGCGTAGAGGGAGGGGCAAATGAGCAGTTCTTC	CASSVEGGANEQFF	TRBJ2-1	-	TRBD2	TRBV9
TGTGCCAGCACCGCCCGGACTAGCGGGAACAATGAGCAGTTCTTC	CASTARTSGNNEQFF	TRBJ2-1	-	TRBD2	TRBV27